This entry features one T cell receptor (beta chain) sequence. Its antigen is not known. The same CDR3 arises from other DNA sequences in this sample as well. The source of the sample is a study of shared clonotypes between healthy human individuals. Study summary: Each donor's CD4 naive and CD4 memory cells filled three plates apiece, CD8 naive two, and CD8 memory one. The study, taken as a whole, reports: When naive CD4 clonotypes were compared across a few donors, 4% to 6.5% were shared. Genetic and exposure-history diversity was limited by the small donor number.

The investigators split CD4+ cells into a CD45RA+ naive subset and a CD45RA-negative memory subset. Profiled with immunoSEQ multiplex PCR; TCRdb holds only in-frame clones, not every one. Of hundreds of thousands of clones in the sample, roughly 78% were seen once. Trimming removed 6 bases at V and 2 bases at J, with 11 bases between. Germline lookup yields CDR1 SNHLY and CDR2 FYNNEI. The CDR3 covers 14 residues. What was sequenced was memory CD4+ T cells sorted from blood. Noted subset: CD45RA-negative fraction. The rearrangement joins TRBV2 to TRBJ1-5, with a possible D match to TRBD1 (6 bases). The TCR sequence derives from a woman aged 25-40 years in good health. CDR3 residues: CASSLGGGNQPQHF. The CDR3 DNA reads as TGTGCCAGCAGCCTAGGGGGTGGCAATCAGCCCCAGCATTTT.